Following are 17 T cell receptor beta chains from one sample sequenced in a study of T cell responses to AZD1222 COVID-19 vaccine. Clones were sequenced by immunoSEQ multiplex PCR, and TCRdb holds only the in-frame ones, with some missing. The sample yields roughly 140,000 clones, more than 75% seen once. The sequenced sample was peripheral blood, obtained 28 days after the second AZD1222 dose. The receptors here all came from an adult who received the AZD1222 COVID-19 vaccine.

The rearrangement uses TRBV12-3 or TRBV12-4 and TRBJ2-3; D not resolved. V was shortened by 3 bases and J by 7 bases, with 11 bases between the two germline ends. The CDR3 sequence is 13 residues long. The CDR3 loop reads CASSFSLENTQYF. In DNA form, the CDR3 reads TGTGCCAGCAGTTTCTCTCTAGAAAATACGCAGTATTTT.

This chain links TRBV28 with TRBJ2-7; D assignment may be TRBD1 or TRBD2 (6 bases each). Germline CDR1 MDHEN, CDR2 SYDVKM. V lost 3 bases and J 0 bases, leaving 12 bases between the germline ends. CDR3 length: 15 residues. The DNA of the CDR3 is TGTGCCAGCAGTTTTTTAGGGGGGTCCTCCTACGAGCAGTACTTC. This codes for CASSFLGGSSYEQYF.

This clone occurred a few times. This chain connects TRBV5-4 to TRBJ2-7, with TRBD1 matching over 8 bases. The germline V gene has CDR1 SGHNT and CDR2 YYREEE (reference sequence). The CDR3 length is 13 residues. Trimming cost V 4 bases and J 3 bases; bases outside gene matches: 3. The CDR3: CASSKQGVYEQYF. For the CDR3, the DNA is TGTGCCAGCAGCAAACAGGGGGTCTACGAGCAGTACTTC.

This rearrangement joins TRBV7-2 to TRBJ2-3; D possibly uses TRBD1 or TRBD2 (5 bases each). V dropped 5 bases and J dropped 2 bases, with 14 bases sitting between them. The length of the CDR3 is 15 residues. Germline CDR1 and CDR2: SGHTA and FQGNSA. In DNA form, the CDR3 reads TGTGCCAGCAGCAATGGGACGGTTTACACAGATACGCAGTATTTT. It translates to CASSNGTVYTDTQYF.

This chain connects TRBV19 to TRBJ1-2, with TRBD1 matching 10 bases. Losses at the gene ends were 0 bases for V and 6 bases for J; bases not matched to a gene: 10. Germline V lookup: CDR1 LNHDA, CDR2 SQIVND (reference sequence). This CDR3 is built from 17 residues. Here the CDR3 reads CASSIDHTGTGDDGYTF. CDR3 bases: TGTGCCAGTAGTATAGATCACACCGGGACAGGGGACGATGGCTACACCTTC. The full variable domain, with the rest looked up from reference TRBV19 and TRBJ1-2, is DGGITQSPKYLFRKEGQNVTLSCEQNLNHDAMYWYRQDPGQGLRLIYYSQIVNDFQKGDIAEGYSVSREKKESFPLTVTSAQKNPTAFYLCASSIDHTGTGDDGYTFGSGTRLTVV.

The sample holds a few counts of this clone. The rearrangement uses TRBV7-6 and TRBJ2-7, with D possibly called TRBD1 or TRBD2 (5 bases each). CDR1 is SGHVS and CDR2 is FNYEAQ in the germline V gene. The germline V and J ends were trimmed by 4 bases and 1 base, with 17 bases remaining between them. This CDR3 is built from 16 residues. CDR3 region: CASSSGASGRSYEQYF. The CDR3 DNA reads as TGTGCCAGCAGCTCAGGAGCCTCGGGACGGTCCTACGAGCAGTACTTC. The full variable domain, in which reference TRBV7-6 and TRBJ2-7 provide the parts outside the CDR3, is GAGVSQSPRYKVTKRGQDVALRCDPISGHVSLYWYRQALGQGPEFLTYFNYEAQQDKSGLPNDRFSAERPEGSISTLTIQRTEQRDSAMYRCASSSGASGRSYEQYFGPGTRLTVT.

This chain links TRBV6-6 with TRBJ2-1; 12 bases fit TRBD2. Germline CDR1 is MNHNY and CDR2 is SVGAGI (reference sequence). The CDR3 is 15 residues long. The ends lost 9 bases at V and 7 bases at J; junction bases unmatched: 10. CDR3 amino acids: CASRPRTSGKNEQFF. CDR3 DNA sequence: TGTGCCAGTCGTCCCCGGACTAGCGGGAAAAATGAGCAGTTCTTC.

This chain uses TRBV6-5 with TRBJ2-1; 8 nucleotides agree with TRBD2. This CDR3 comprises 12 residues. CDR1 is MNHEY and CDR2 is SVGAGI in the germline V gene. The trim removed 6 bases at V and 10 bases at J, leaving 5 bases unmatched. CDR3 bases: TGTGCCAGCAGGACTAGCGTCTGGGAGCAGTTCTTC. Translating it yields CASRTSVWEQFF.

V and J are TRBV5-4 and TRBJ2-3, with 15 bases aligning to TRBD2. After removal of 3 bases from V and 4 bases from J, the junction contained 0 bases not matched to a gene. The germline V gene has CDR1 SGHNT and CDR2 YYREEE (reference sequence). There are 15 residues in the CDR3. As DNA, the CDR3 is TGTGCCAGCAGCTGGACTAGCGGGAGGGCAGATACGCAGTATTTT. Its translation: CASSWTSGRADTQYF.

This clone was counted once. The V call is TRBV3-1 (or the pseudogene TRBV3-2), the J call TRBJ2-3, with D perhaps matching TRBD2 (6 bases). Germline loops: CDR1 LGHDT, CDR2 YNNKEL (reference sequence). V lost 4 bases and J lost 0, with 14 bases in between. The CDR3 runs 16 residues. CDR3 region: CASSLRGGASTDTQYF. Written as DNA, the CDR3 is TGTGCCAGCAGCCTGCGGGGCGGCGCTAGCACAGATACGCAGTATTTT.

The J gene is TRBJ2-5, the V gene TRBV9, with D possibly TRBD1 on 6 matching bases. Germline V gene lookup returns CDR1 SGDLS and CDR2 YYNGEE. The CDR3 extends over 16 amino acids. With 0 bases removed from V and 1 base from J, the gap between germline ends came to 13 bases. The CDR3 region has the DNA TGTGCCAGCAGCGTAGACGCTGGGGGCCCCCAAGAGACCCAGTACTTC. Protein product: CASSVDAGGPQETQYF.

The chain combines TRBV28 with TRBJ2-1; D uncertain. Trimming took off 5 bases at V and 4 bases at J, with 3 bases between the two ends. Germline V gives CDR1 MDHEN, CDR2 SYDVKM. The length of the CDR3 is 11 residues. As DNA, the CDR3 is TGTGCCAGCAGTCAGTACAATGAGCAGTTCTTC. Its protein product is CASSQYNEQFF.

The rearrangement joins TRBV5-1 to TRBJ2-2; weak D call: TRBD1 (6 bases). Germline V lookup: CDR1 SGHRS, CDR2 YFSETQ. Between the trimmed V and J ends, which lost 1 base and 7 bases, there was a span of 14 bases. This CDR3 contains 15 residues. The CDR3 reads CASSLRAGDFGELFF. CDR3 nucleotide sequence: TGCGCCAGCAGCTTGAGGGCAGGGGATTTCGGGGAGCTGTTTTTT.

The genes are TRBV19 and TRBJ2-4, with D possibly being TRBD1 (7 bases). CDR1 is LNHDA and CDR2 is SQIVND in the germline V gene (reference sequence). The germline V and J ends were trimmed by 5 bases and 9 bases, with 20 bases remaining between them. This CDR3 is 15 amino acids long. CDR3: CASSPAGRGVGIQYF. The CDR3 DNA follows: TGTGCCAGTAGTCCCGCGGGCAGGGGGGTCGGCATTCAGTACTTC.

The chain combines TRBV6-2 or TRBV6-3 with TRBJ2-1; D is perhaps TRBD1 or TRBD2 (5 bases each). In germline, CDR1 is MNHEY, CDR2 SVGEGT. The CDR3 is made up of 14 amino acids. Trimming removed 5 bases at V and 6 bases at J, with 14 bases between. The CDR3 bases are TGTGCCAGCAGTCAATCCGGGACCCCCAATGAGCAGTTCTTC. Amino acids: CASSQSGTPNEQFF.

The chain links TRBV15 to TRBJ2-5; D is undetermined. The CDR3 extends over 15 amino acids. The germline V gene encodes CDR1 LNHNV and CDR2 YYDKDF (reference sequence). The ends were cut back, 0 bases at V and 2 bases at J, with 10 bases in the middle. The CDR3 here is CATSRDFGPQETQYF. The CDR3 nucleotides are TGTGCCACCAGCAGAGATTTTGGGCCACAAGAGACCCAGTACTTC.

The rearrangement links TRBV24-1 to TRBJ2-1; D ambiguous. V was pared by 5 bases and J by 0 bases, with 7 bases between. The length of the CDR3 is 14 residues. Germline CDR1 reads KGHDR; CDR2 reads SFDVKD. CDR3 DNA sequence: TGTGCCACCAGTGGGCGACCCTCCTACAATGAGCAGTTCTTC. This translates into CATSGRPSYNEQFF.